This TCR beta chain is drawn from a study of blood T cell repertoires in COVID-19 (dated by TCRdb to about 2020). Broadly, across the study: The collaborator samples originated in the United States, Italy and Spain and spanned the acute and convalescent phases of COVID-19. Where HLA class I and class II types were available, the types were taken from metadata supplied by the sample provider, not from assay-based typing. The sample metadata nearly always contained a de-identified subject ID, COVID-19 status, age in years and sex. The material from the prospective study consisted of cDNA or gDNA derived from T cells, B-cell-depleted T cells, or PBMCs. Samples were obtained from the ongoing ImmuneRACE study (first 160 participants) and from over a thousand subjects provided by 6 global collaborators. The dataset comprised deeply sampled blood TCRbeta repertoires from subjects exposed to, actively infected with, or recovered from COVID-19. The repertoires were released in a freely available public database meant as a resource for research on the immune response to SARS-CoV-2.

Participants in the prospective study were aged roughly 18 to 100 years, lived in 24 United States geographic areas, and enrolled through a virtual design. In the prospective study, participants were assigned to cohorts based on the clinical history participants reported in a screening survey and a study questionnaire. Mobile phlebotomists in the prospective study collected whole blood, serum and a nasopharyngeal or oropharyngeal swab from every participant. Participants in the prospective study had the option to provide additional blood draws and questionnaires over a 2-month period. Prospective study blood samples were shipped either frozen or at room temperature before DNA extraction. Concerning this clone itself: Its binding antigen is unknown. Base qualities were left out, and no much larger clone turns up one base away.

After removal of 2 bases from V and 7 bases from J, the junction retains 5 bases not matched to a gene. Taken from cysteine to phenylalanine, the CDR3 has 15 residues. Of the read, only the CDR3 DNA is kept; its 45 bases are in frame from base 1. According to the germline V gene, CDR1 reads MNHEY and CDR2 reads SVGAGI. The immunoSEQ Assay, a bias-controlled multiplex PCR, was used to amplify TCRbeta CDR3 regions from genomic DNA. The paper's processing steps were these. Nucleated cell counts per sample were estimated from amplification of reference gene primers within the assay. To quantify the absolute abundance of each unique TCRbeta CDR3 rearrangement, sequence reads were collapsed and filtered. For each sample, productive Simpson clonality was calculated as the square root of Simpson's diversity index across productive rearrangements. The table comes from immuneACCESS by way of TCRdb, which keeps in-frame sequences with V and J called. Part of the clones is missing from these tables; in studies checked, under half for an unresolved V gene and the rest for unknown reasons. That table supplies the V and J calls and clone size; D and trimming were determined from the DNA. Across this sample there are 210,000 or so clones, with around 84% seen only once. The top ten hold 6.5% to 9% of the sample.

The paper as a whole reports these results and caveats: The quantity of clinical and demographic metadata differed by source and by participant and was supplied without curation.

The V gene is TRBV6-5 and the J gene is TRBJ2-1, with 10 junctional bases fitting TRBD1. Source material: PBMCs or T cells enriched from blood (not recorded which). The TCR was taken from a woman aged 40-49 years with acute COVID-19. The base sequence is TGTGCCAGCAGTTACCCGGACAGGGGGTTAAATGAGCAGTTCTTC. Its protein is CASSYPDRGLNEQFF.